This entry lists 3 T cell receptor beta chains sequenced from one sample in a study of T cells in localized non-small cell lung cancer. Produced via immunoSEQ multiplex PCR; TCRdb's table is partial and in-frame only. Of 25,000 to 35,000 clones in the sample, approximately 90% were seen once. The source material was peripheral blood, sampled before any cancer treatment. All receptors derive from a woman aged 35-75 years with stage I lung adenocarcinoma.

The chain recombines TRBV6-1 with TRBJ1-1; D remains unclear. CDR1 is MNHNS, CDR2 SASEGT, per germline. The CDR3 is 13 amino acids. The ends were cut back, 6 bases at V and 7 bases at J, with 15 bases in the middle. The CDR3 sequence: CASSRARNIEAFF. CDR3 in DNA: TGTGCCAGCAGCCGAGCCCGAAATATTGAAGCTTTCTTT.

This sequence joins TRBV5-8 and TRBJ2-3, with 11 bases matching TRBD1. Trimming took 6 bases from V and 6 from J; bases not matched to a gene: 6. Germline CDR1 and CDR2: SGHTS and YDEGEE. The CDR3 sequence is 14 residues long. The CDR3 here is CASIGQGAPDTQYF. The CDR3 coding sequence is TGTGCCAGCATAGGACAGGGGGCGCCGGATACGCAGTATTTT.

The chain couples TRBV29-1 to TRBJ2-6, with 7 nucleotides matching TRBD1. Germline values: CDR1 SQVTM, CDR2 ANQGSEA. Germline trimming cut 0 bases from V and 3 bases from J; bases unmatched to any gene: 5. The CDR3 loop spans 16 amino acids. CDR3: CSVEDPRGLGANVLTF. The CDR3 DNA follows: TGCAGCGTTGAAGATCCGAGGGGGCTTGGGGCCAACGTCCTGACTTTC.